The sequence of this T cell receptor beta chain was determined in a study of cytomegalovirus exposure and HLA in healthy donors. The wider study: HLA-typed donors were the source of around 77 million unique TCRs held in an early data release. Study-level results: Being productive about 87% or about 30% of the time was typical of most TCR beta V segments in an earlier analysis.

The germline V gene has CDR1 MGHRA and CDR2 YSYEKL. Between the trimmed V and J ends, which lost 0 bases and 6 bases, there was a span of 7 bases. This CDR3 is 13 amino acids long. The PCR had 60 Vbeta and 13 Jbeta primers. Some clones are missing from TCRdb's copy, which holds only in-frame ones; the method was immunoSEQ multiplex PCR. The table includes some 30,000 clones, 35% to 55% detected once. Notes on this clone: Its antigen is currently unknown.

The chain combines TRBV4-1 with TRBJ2-3, with D maybe TRBD1 (6 bases). This receptor was taken from a woman aged 50 to 65 in good health and CMV-seronegative. The sequenced sample consisted of PBMCs. The CDR3 DNA reads TGCGCCAGCAGCCAAGATAGGGGGGATACGCAGTATTTT. This codes for CASSQDRGDTQYF.